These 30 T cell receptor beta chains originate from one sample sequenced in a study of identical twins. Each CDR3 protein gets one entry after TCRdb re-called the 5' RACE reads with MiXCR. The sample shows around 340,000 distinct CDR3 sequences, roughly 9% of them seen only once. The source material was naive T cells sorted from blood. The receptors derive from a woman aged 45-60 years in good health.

The CDR3 reads CASSLGYSGYGYTF. The CDR3 coding sequence is TGTGCCAGCAGTTTGGGATATTCTGGCTATGGCTACACCTTC. The chain couples TRBV12-3 or TRBV12-4 to TRBJ1-2; D ambiguous. There are 14 residues in the CDR3. Trimming took 3 bases from V and 4 from J, leaving 12 bases between them.

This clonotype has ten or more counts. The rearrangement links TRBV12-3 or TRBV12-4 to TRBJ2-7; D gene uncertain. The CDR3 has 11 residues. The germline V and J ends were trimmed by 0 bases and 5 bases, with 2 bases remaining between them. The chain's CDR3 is CASSLANEQYF. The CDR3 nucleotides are TGTGCCAGCAGTTTAGCCAACGAGCAGTACTTC.

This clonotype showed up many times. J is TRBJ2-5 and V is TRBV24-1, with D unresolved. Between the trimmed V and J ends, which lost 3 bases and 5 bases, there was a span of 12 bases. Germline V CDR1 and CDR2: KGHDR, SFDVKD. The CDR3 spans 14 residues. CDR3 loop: CATSDPPPLETQYF. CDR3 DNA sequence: TGTGCCACCAGTGATCCCCCTCCGTTGGAGACCCAGTACTTC.

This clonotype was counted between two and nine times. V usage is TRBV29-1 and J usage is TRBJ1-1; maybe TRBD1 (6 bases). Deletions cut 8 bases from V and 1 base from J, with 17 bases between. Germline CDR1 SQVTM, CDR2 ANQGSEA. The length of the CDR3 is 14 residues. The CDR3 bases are TGCAGCACAACCAGGGGATCGGGGAACACTGAAGCTTTCTTT. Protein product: CSTTRGSGNTEAFF.

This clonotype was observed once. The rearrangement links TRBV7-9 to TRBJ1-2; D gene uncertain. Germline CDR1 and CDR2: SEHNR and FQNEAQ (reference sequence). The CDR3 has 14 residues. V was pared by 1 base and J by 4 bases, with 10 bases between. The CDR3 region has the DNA TGTGCCAGCAGCTTAGATGGTCCGAGCTATGGCTACACCTTC. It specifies CASSLDGPSYGYTF.

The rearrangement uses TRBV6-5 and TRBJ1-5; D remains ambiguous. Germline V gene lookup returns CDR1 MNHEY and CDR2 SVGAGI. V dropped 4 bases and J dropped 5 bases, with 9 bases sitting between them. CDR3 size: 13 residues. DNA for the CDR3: TGTGCCAGCAGTTCAGCGTGGGATCAGCCCCAGCATTTT. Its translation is CASSSAWDQPQHF.

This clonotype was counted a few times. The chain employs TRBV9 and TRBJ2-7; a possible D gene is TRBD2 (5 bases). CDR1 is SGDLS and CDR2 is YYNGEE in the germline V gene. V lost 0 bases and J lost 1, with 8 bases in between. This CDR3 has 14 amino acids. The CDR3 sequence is CASSVAGRSYEQYF. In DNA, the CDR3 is TGTGCCAGCAGCGTAGCGGGAAGGTCCTACGAGCAGTACTTC.

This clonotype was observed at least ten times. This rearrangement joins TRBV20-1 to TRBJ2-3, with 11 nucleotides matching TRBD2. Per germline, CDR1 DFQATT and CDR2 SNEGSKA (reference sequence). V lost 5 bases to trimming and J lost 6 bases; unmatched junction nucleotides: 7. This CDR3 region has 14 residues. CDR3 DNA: TGCAGTGCTCATAGCGGGAGGGCCGGGGATACGCAGTATTTT. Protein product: CSAHSGRAGDTQYF.

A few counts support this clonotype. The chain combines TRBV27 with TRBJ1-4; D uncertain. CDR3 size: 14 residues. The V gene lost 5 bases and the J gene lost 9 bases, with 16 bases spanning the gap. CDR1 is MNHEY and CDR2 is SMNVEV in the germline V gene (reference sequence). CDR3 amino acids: CASSPAGSTQKLFF. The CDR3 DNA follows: TGTGCCAGCAGTCCCGCTGGCAGTACTCAAAAACTGTTTTTT.

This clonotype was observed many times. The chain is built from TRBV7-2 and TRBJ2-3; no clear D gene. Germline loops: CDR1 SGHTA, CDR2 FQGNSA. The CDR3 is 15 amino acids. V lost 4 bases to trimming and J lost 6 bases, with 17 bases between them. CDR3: CASSSDQSRPDTQYF. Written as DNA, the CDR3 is TGTGCCAGCAGCTCGGACCAATCCCGACCGGATACGCAGTATTTT.

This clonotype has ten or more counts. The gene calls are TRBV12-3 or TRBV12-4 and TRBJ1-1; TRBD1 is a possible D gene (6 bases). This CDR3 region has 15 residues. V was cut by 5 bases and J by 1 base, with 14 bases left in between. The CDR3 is CASSPWTAKNTEAFF. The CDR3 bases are TGTGCCAGCAGTCCTTGGACAGCAAAGAACACTGAAGCTTTCTTT.

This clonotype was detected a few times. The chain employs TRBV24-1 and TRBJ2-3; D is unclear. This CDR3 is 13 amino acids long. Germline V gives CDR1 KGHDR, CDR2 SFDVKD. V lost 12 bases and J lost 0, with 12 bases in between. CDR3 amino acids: CAVLESSTDTQYF. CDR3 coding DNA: TGTGCCGTCCTCGAATCTAGCACAGATACGCAGTATTTT.

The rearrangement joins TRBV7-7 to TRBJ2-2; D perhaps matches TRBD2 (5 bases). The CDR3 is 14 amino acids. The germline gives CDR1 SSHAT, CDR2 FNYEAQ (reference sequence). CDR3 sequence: CATGIATPGGELFF. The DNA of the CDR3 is TGTGCTACGGGGATAGCGACCCCCGGCGGGGAGCTGTTTTTT.

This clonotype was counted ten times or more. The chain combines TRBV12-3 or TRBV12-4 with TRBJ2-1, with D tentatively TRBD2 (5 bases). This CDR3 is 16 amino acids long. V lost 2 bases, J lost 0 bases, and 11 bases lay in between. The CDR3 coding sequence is TGTGCCAGCAGTTTAATGTCTAGCAGCTCCTACAATGAGCAGTTCTTC. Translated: CASSLMSSSSYNEQFF.

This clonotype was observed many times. This chain's CDR3 is CSVALGFANKPYEQYF. Written as DNA, the CDR3 is TGCAGCGTGGCCCTGGGATTTGCCAACAAACCGTACGAGCAGTACTTC. This chain uses TRBV29-1 with TRBJ2-7; no firm D call. Germline CDR1 and CDR2: SQVTM and ANQGSEA. The CDR3 spans 16 residues. V was trimmed by 6 bases and J by 4 bases, leaving 25 bases between them.

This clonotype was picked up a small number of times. Here the CDR3 DNA reads TGTGCCAGCAGCCCCGAGGTGGGGGCGACCGGGGAGCTGTTTTTT. Its translation: CASSPEVGATGELFF. This sequence joins TRBV5-5 and TRBJ2-2; maybe TRBD1 (6 bases). Germline V gives CDR1 SGHKS, CDR2 YYEKEE (reference sequence). With 4 bases removed from V and 5 bases from J, the gap between germline ends came to 15 bases. The CDR3 runs 15 residues.

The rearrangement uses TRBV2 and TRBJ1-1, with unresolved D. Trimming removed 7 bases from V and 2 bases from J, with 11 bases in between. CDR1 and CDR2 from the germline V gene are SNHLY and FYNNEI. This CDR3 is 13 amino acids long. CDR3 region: CASKRQTNTEAFF. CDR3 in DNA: TGTGCCAGCAAGAGGCAGACTAACACTGAAGCTTTCTTT.

The CDR3 bases are TGTGCCAGCAGCGCCCCACGCGGCAGGCAGGGGGCATGTGAAGCTTTCTTT. This gives the protein CASSAPRGRQGACEAFF. The rearrangement joins TRBV3-1 to TRBJ1-1; 8 bases match TRBD1. Trimming removed 5 bases from V and 7 bases from J; junction bases left unmatched: 18. The CDR3 totals 17 residues. Germline V CDR1 and CDR2: LGHDT, YNNKEL (reference sequence).

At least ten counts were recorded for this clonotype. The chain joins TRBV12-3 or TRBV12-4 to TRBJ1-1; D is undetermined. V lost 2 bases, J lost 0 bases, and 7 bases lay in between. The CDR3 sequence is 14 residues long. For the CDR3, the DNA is TGTGCCAGCAGTTTATCTGGGGTGAACACTGAAGCTTTCTTT. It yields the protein CASSLSGVNTEAFF.

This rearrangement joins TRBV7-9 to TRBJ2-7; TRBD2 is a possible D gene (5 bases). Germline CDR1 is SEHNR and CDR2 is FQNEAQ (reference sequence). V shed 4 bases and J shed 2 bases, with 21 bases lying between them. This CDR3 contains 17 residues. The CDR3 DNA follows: TGTGCCAGCAGCTCAATTTCCTCGGGGAAGAAAGCCTACGAGCAGTACTTC. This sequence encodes CASSSISSGKKAYEQYF.

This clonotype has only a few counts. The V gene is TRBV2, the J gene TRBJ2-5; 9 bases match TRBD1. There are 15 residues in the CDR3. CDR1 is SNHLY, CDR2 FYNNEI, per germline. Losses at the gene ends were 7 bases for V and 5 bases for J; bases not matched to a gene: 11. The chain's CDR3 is CASNGGTGRAETQYF. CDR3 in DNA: TGTGCCAGCAATGGCGGGACAGGGCGGGCTGAGACCCAGTACTTC.

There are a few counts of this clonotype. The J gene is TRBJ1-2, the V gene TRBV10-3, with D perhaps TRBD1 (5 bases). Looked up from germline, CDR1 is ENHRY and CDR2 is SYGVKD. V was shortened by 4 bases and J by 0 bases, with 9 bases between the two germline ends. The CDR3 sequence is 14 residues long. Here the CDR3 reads CAISVDSSNYGYTF. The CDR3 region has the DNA TGTGCCATCAGTGTTGACAGCTCTAACTATGGCTACACCTTC.

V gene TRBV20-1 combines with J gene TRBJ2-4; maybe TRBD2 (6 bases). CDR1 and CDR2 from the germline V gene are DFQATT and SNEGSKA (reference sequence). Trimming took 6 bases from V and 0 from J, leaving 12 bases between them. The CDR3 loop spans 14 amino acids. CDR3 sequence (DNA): TGCAGTGCCCAAAGCGGGCTAGCCAAAAACATTCAGTACTTC. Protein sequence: CSAQSGLAKNIQYF.

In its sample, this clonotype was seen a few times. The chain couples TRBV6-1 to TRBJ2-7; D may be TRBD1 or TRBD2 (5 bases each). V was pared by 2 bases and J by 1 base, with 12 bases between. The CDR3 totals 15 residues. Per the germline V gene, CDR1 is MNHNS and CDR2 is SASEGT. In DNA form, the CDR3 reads TGTGCCAGCAGTGAAAGACGGGGCTATTCCTACGAGCAGTACTTC. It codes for CASSERRGYSYEQYF.

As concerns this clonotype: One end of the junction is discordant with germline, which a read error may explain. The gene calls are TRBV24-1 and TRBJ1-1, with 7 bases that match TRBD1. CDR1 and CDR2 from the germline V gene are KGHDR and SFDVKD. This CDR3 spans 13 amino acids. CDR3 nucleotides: TGTGCCGCCAGTGATCCATCTCGGGACAGTGCTTTCTTT. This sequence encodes CAASDPSRDSAFF.

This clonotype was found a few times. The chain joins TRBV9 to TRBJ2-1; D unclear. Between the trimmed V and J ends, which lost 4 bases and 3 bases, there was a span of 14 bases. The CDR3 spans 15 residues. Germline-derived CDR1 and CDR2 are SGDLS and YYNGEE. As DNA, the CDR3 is TGTGCCAGCAGCCCGCCGGGTCTGGTCTACAATGAGCAGTTCTTC. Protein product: CASSPPGLVYNEQFF.

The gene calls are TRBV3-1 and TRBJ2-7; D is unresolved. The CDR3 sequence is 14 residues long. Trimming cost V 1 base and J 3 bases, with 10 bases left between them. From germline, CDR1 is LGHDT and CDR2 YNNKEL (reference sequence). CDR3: CASSQGAVNYEQYF. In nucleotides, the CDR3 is TGTGCCAGCAGCCAAGGGGCAGTCAACTACGAGCAGTACTTC.

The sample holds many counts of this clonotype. The CDR3, as DNA: TGCAGCGTTGGACGGGAGGGCCGCTACAATGAGCAGTTCTTC. Amino acid sequence: CSVGREGRYNEQFF. V gene TRBV29-1 combines with J gene TRBJ2-1; 8 bases agree with TRBD2. The junction had 5 bases not matched to a gene; V was cut back by 4 bases and J by 3 bases. The CDR3 length is 14 residues. The germline V gene encodes CDR1 SQVTM and CDR2 ANQGSEA.

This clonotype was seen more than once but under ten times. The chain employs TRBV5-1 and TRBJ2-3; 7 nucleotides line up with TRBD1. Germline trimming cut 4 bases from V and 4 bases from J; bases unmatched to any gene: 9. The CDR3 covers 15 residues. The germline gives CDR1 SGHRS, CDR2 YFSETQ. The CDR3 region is CASSRRTGRADTQYF. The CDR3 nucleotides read TGCGCCAGCAGCCGCCGGACAGGCAGGGCAGATACGCAGTATTTT. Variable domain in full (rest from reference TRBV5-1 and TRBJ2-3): KAGVTQTPRYLIKTRGQQVTLSCSPISGHRSVSWYQQTPGQGLQFLFEYFSETQRNKGNFPGRFSGRQFSNSRSEMNVSTLELGDSALYLCASSRRTGRADTQYFGPGTRLTVL.

The CDR3 loop is CASSLLAGHYEQYV. The CDR3 DNA reads TGTGCCAGCAGCTTATTAGCGGGGCACTACGAGCAGTACGTC. J is TRBJ2-7 and V is TRBV11-2, with 8 bases lining up with TRBD2. V shed 2 bases and J 3 bases; nucleotides not matched to a gene: 3. CDR1 is SGHAT and CDR2 is FQNNGV in the germline V gene. This CDR3 has 14 residues.